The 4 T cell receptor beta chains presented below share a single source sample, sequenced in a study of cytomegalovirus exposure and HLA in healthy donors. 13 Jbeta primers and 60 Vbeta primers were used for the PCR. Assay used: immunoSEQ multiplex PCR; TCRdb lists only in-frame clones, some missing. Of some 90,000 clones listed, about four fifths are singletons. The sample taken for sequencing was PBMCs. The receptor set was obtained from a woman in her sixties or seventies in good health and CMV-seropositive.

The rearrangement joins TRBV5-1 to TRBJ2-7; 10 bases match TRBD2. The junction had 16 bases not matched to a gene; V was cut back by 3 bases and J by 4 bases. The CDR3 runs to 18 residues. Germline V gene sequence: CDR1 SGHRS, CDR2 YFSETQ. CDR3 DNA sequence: TGCGCCAGCAGCTCGGCGGGACTAGCGAGGGCCCCCCGGTACGAGCAGTACTTC. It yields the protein CASSSAGLARAPRYEQYF.

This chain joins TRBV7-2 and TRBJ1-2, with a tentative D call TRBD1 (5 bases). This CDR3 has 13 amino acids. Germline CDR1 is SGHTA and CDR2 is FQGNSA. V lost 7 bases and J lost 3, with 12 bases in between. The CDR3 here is CASIQGFDYGYTF. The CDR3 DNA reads TGTGCCAGCATTCAGGGTTTCGACTATGGCTACACCTTC.

In DNA, the CDR3 is TGTGCCAGCAGTTACCAAACAGGGACAGATACGCAGTATTTT. Its protein is CASSYQTGTDTQYF. The chain recombines TRBV6-5 with TRBJ2-3; perhaps TRBD1 as D (6 bases). V was cut by 2 bases and J by 3 bases, with 9 bases left in between. This CDR3 region has 14 residues. Germline V lookup: CDR1 MNHEY, CDR2 SVGAGI.

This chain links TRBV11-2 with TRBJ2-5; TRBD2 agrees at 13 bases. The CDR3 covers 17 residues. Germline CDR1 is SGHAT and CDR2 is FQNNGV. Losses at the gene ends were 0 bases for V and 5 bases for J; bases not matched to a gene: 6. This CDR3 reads CASSLEGTSGVGETQYF. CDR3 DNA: TGTGCCAGCAGCTTAGAGGGGACTAGCGGGGTCGGGGAGACCCAGTACTTC. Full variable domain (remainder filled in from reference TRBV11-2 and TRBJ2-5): EAGVAQSPRYKIIEKRQSVAFWCNPISGHATLYWYQQILGQGPKLLIQFQNNGVVDDSQLPKDRFSAERLKGVDSTLKIQPAKLEDSAVYLCASSLEGTSGVGETQYFGPGTRLLVL.